The sequence of this T cell receptor beta chain was determined in a study of shared clonotypes between healthy human individuals. Notes on this clone: Its specificity is unknown.

General study points: Against clonotypes common to all four donors, non-shared ones had lower generation probabilities. Memory subsets had estimated richness that was generally smaller than that of naive subsets.

Once extracted for a subset, genomic DNA was divided evenly among several immunoSEQ plates. Here immunoSEQ multiplex PCR was the method, and the copy in TCRdb shows in-frame clones only, minus some. The sample records over 850,000 clones, about 84% being singletons. Trimming at V came to 4 bases and at J to 2 bases, leaving 6 bases not matched to a gene. The CDR3 is 17 residues long. The germline V gene encodes CDR1 LNHDA and CDR2 SQIVND (reference sequence). The sequencing input was memory CD4+ T cells from PBMCs. Subset of the sample: CD45RA-negative fraction. The rearrangement uses TRBV19 and TRBJ2-6; 9 nucleotides line up with TRBD1. The clonotype comes from a man aged 18 to 29 in good health. Some clones in this sample may be carry-over from other donors' samples. CDR3 bases: TGTGCCAGTAGTACGACAGGGGGGATCCCTGGGGCCAACGTCCTGACTTTC. It yields the protein CASSTTGGIPGANVLTF.